The 16 T cell receptor beta chains below were found in one sample sequenced in a study of blood T cell repertoires in COVID-19. Assay: immunoSEQ multiplex PCR; the TCRdb copy retains only in-frame clones and omits some. The sample holds roughly 150,000 clones; around 80% are singletons and the top ten take approximately 8%. Sequencing was carried out using peripheral blood. The receptor source for this set is a man aged 55 to 70 with acute or convalescent COVID-19.

The rearrangement uses TRBV5-5 and TRBJ1-4; 9 bases line up with TRBD1. CDR3 length: 16 residues. Germline-derived CDR1 and CDR2 are SGHKS and YYEKEE (reference sequence). The V segment lost 0 bases and the J segment 7 bases; nucleotides outside the gene matches: 7. DNA of the CDR3: TGTGCCAGCAGCTTGGGGGGCGGGACAGGGTTTGAAAAACTGTTTTTT. Its translation: CASSLGGGTGFEKLFF.

J is TRBJ1-2 and V is TRBV30, with 9 bases lining up with TRBD1. V trimming: 4 bases; J trimming: 8 bases; junction bases outside the gene matches: 8. The CDR3 covers 13 residues. Looked up from germline, CDR1 is GTSNPN and CDR2 is SVGIG (reference sequence). CDR3 sequence: CAWTGQGRSGYTF. CDR3 sequence (DNA): TGTGCCTGGACGGGACAGGGTCGATCCGGCTACACCTTC. Looking up the rest from reference TRBV30 and TRBJ1-2 gives the full variable domain: SQTIHQWPATLVQPVGSPLSLECTVEGTSNPNLYWYRQAAGRGLQLLFYSVGIGQISSEVPQNLSASRPQDRQFILSSKKLLLSDSGFYLCAWTGQGRSGYTFGSGTRLTVV.

The genes are TRBV3-1 (or the pseudogene TRBV3-2) and TRBJ2-7; 7 bases align to TRBD1. The CDR3 sequence is 15 residues long. The V gene's germline CDR1 is LGHDT and CDR2 YNNKEL (reference sequence). V was pared by 3 bases and J by 3 bases, with 8 bases of the junction left unmatched. CDR3 DNA sequence: TGTGCCAGCAGCCAGACGACGGGACAGATCTACGAGCAGTACTTC. It yields the protein CASSQTTGQIYEQYF.

The chain employs TRBV24-1 and TRBJ2-7; possibly TRBD1 for D (6 bases). Trimming took 6 bases from V and 5 from J, leaving 10 bases between them. The CDR3 sequence is 12 residues long. Germline CDR1 is KGHDR and CDR2 is SFDVKD. DNA of the CDR3: TGTGCCACCAGTCCTGGGGGCCACGAGCAGTACTTC. Translating gives CATSPGGHEQYF.

This rearrangement joins TRBV28 to TRBJ1-1, with TRBD1 as a possible D gene (6 bases). Germline V gene lookup returns CDR1 MDHEN and CDR2 SYDVKM. CDR3 size: 13 residues. The germline V and J ends were trimmed by 6 bases and 5 bases, with 13 bases remaining between them. CDR3 DNA: TGTGCCAGCAGCTTTTCAGGGGAGACTGAAGCTTTCTTT. It translates to CASSFSGETEAFF.

The chain recombines TRBV5-6 with TRBJ2-1, with D possibly TRBD1 on 6 matching bases. Trimming stripped 3 bases from V and 0 bases from J, with 10 bases between. CDR3 length: 15 amino acids. Germline CDR1 reads SGHDT; CDR2 reads YYEEEE. CDR3 coding DNA: TGTGCCAGCAGCTCCCGGACAGTCTCCTACAATGAGCAGTTCTTC. Translated: CASSSRTVSYNEQFF. Full variable domain (missing parts from reference TRBV5-6 and TRBJ2-1): DAGVTQSPTHLIKTRGQQVTLRCSPKSGHDTVSWYQQALGQGPQFIFQYYEEEERQRGNFPDRFSGHQFPNYSSELNVNALLLGDSALYLCASSSRTVSYNEQFFGPGTRLTVL.

This chain joins TRBV4-3 and TRBJ2-1; D is uncertain. This CDR3 region has 16 residues. The V end lost 3 bases, the J end lost 4 bases, and 16 bases lay between the germline ends. Germline CDR1 and CDR2: LGHNA and YSLEER. CDR3 amino acids: CASSQSITESYNEQFF. DNA for the CDR3: TGCGCCAGCAGCCAGAGCATCACAGAAAGTTACAATGAGCAGTTCTTC.

This clone was recorded many times. The V gene is TRBV27, the J gene TRBJ2-3; 9 bases line up with TRBD2. Looked up from germline, CDR1 is MNHEY and CDR2 is SMNVEV (reference sequence). J gave up 3 bases and V 4 bases, and 5 bases lay outside the gene matches. CDR3 size: 15 residues. The CDR3 DNA reads as TGTGCCAGCAGTTCCGCGGGGGGGCTAACAGATACGCAGTATTTT. It codes for CASSSAGGLTDTQYF.

The chain couples TRBV6-5 to TRBJ2-3; possible D gene TRBD2, 7 bases. This CDR3 is 15 amino acids long. The V and J ends lost 6 bases and 6 bases respectively, with 19 bases between them. Germline-derived CDR1 and CDR2 are MNHEY and SVGAGI. This CDR3 reads CASRGWGGREDTQYF. Here the CDR3 DNA reads TGTGCCAGCAGGGGGTGGGGGGGGCGCGAGGATACGCAGTATTTT.

This rearrangement joins TRBV7-9 to TRBJ1-6; a possible D gene is TRBD1 (5 bases). Trimming stripped 0 bases from V and 6 bases from J, with 9 bases between. Germline V CDR1 and CDR2: SEHNR, FQNEAQ (reference sequence). The CDR3 has 15 residues. The CDR3 here is CASSLASGGNSPLHF. The DNA of the CDR3 is TGTGCCAGCAGCTTAGCGTCGGGGGGTAATTCACCCCTCCACTTT.

The chain has TRBV5-4 and TRBJ2-2; a possible D gene is TRBD1 (6 bases). V was pared by 6 bases and J by 4 bases, with 10 bases between. The CDR3 is 13 residues long. Germline V gene data show CDR1 as SGHNT and CDR2 as YYREEE (reference sequence). CDR3 amino acids: CASIQGGTGELFF. The CDR3 DNA is TGTGCCAGCATACAGGGCGGCACCGGGGAGCTGTTTTTT.

V is TRBV10-3 and J is TRBJ2-6; the D gene is possibly TRBD1 (5 bases). The V gene lost 5 bases and the J gene lost 2 bases, with 10 bases spanning the gap. The CDR3 is 15 amino acids. Germline CDR1 is ENHRY and CDR2 is SYGVKD. CDR3 sequence (DNA): TGTGCCATCAGTAACAGGTCTACTGGGGCCAACGTCCTGACTTTC. Translating it yields CAISNRSTGANVLTF.

The chain combines TRBV4-1 with TRBJ2-7; tentative D call: TRBD2 (5 bases). Trimming pared 4 bases from V and 4 bases from J, leaving 11 bases between. In germline, CDR1 is MGHRA, CDR2 YSYEKL. The CDR3 covers 13 residues. CDR3 residues: CASSPHEGYEQYF. Written as DNA, the CDR3 is TGCGCCAGCAGCCCACACGAGGGTTACGAGCAGTACTTC.

V is TRBV24-1 and J is TRBJ2-5; D unresolved. V was clipped by 4 bases and J by 1 base, with 12 bases between them. The germline V gene encodes CDR1 KGHDR and CDR2 SFDVKD. This CDR3 has 15 residues. The CDR3 coding sequence is TGTGCCACCAGTGAGCTCACAGAAAGCCAAGAGACCCAGTACTTC. Translation: CATSELTESQETQYF.

The genes are TRBV5-1 and TRBJ1-1, with a possible D match to TRBD1 (6 bases). CDR1 is SGHRS and CDR2 is YFSETQ in the germline V gene. V lost 4 bases to trimming and J lost 3 bases, with 13 bases between them. The CDR3 is 14 amino acids. The CDR3: CASSRYREHTEAFF. Here the CDR3 DNA reads TGCGCCAGCAGCAGATACAGGGAGCACACTGAAGCTTTCTTT.

V and J are TRBV10-2 and TRBJ2-1; 9 nucleotides line up with TRBD2. CDR3 length: 17 residues. The V segment lost 3 bases and the J segment 0 bases; nucleotides outside the gene matches: 6. In germline, CDR1 is WSHSY, CDR2 SAAADI. The DNA for the CDR3 is TGCGCCAGCAGTGACCCTAGCGGGGTTAGCTCCTACAATGAGCAGTTCTTC. It codes for CASSDPSGVSSYNEQFF.